What follows are 26 T cell receptor beta chains derived from one specimen sequenced in a study of blood T cell repertoires in COVID-19. Only in-frame clones appear in the TCRdb table, and some are missing; sequencing was by immunoSEQ multiplex PCR. The sample carries about 250,000 clones, 88% recorded once. Specimen: peripheral blood. The receptor set was obtained from an older man with acute or convalescent COVID-19.

The chain combines TRBV7-9 with TRBJ2-1; 8 bases map to TRBD2. The CDR3 totals 15 residues. Unmatched junction bases numbered 3, after V lost 5 bases and J lost 0 bases. Looked up from germline, CDR1 is SEHNR and CDR2 is FQNEAQ (reference sequence). In DNA form, the CDR3 reads TGTGCCAGCAGCCTGAGCGGGGGCTCCTACAATGAGCAGTTCTTC. Its translation: CASSLSGGSYNEQFF.

This chain links TRBV29-1 with TRBJ1-1; D perhaps matches TRBD1 (6 bases). Trimming pared 4 bases from V and 6 bases from J, leaving 9 bases between. The CDR3 is 11 residues long. Germline CDR1 reads SQVTM; CDR2 reads ANQGSEA. This CDR3 is CSVGTAAEAFF. CDR3 sequence (DNA): TGCAGCGTTGGGACAGCTGCTGAAGCTTTCTTT.

The chain is built from TRBV12-3 or TRBV12-4 and TRBJ1-1; 8 bases are a match to TRBD1. This CDR3 comprises 11 residues. The J segment lost 6 bases and the V segment lost 7 bases, leaving 1 base of the junction unmatched. CDR3 nucleotides: TGTGCCAGCATCAGGGGGCCTGAAGCTTTCTTT. This gives the protein CASIRGPEAFF.

This chain connects TRBV28 to TRBJ2-5; TRBD2 matches 13 bases. V shed 4 bases and J 5 bases; nucleotides not matched to a gene: 7. This CDR3 has 16 residues. Germline V gene data show CDR1 as MDHEN and CDR2 as SYDVKM. CDR3 loop: CASSSGTSGMMETQYF. CDR3 sequence (DNA): TGTGCCAGCAGTTCAGGGACTAGCGGGATGATGGAGACCCAGTACTTC.

The chain uses TRBV5-4 and TRBJ2-5; 7 bases match TRBD2. Germline V CDR1 and CDR2: SGHNT, YYREEE (reference sequence). This CDR3 contains 16 residues. With V trimmed by 4 bases and J by 3 bases, 12 bases remained unmatched. As DNA, the CDR3 is TGTGCCAGCAGCAATACCGTCGCTGCGGGAGAAGAGACCCAGTACTTC. Its protein product is CASSNTVAAGEETQYF. Variable domain in full (rest from reference TRBV5-4 and TRBJ2-5): ETGVTQSPTHLIKTRGQQVTLRCSSQSGHNTVSWYQQALGQGPQFIFQYYREEENGRGNFPPRFSGLQFPNYSSELNVNALELDDSALYLCASSNTVAAGEETQYFGPGTRLLVL.

This clone has a handful of counts. This same CDR3 is encoded by further DNA sequences in the sample. This sequence joins TRBV2 and TRBJ2-7; a possible D gene is TRBD1 (7 bases). Between the trimmed V and J ends, which lost 6 bases and 4 bases, there was a span of 19 bases. CDR1 is SNHLY and CDR2 is FYNNEI in the germline V gene. The CDR3 runs to 15 residues. The CDR3 is CASSKTVQGRYEQYF. CDR3 sequence (DNA): TGTGCCAGCAGCAAAACGGTACAGGGGAGGTACGAGCAGTACTTC.

This clone showed up just once. The chain combines TRBV29-1 with TRBJ2-5; D perhaps matches TRBD2 (7 bases). The V gene's germline CDR1 is SQVTM and CDR2 ANQGSEA. V was cut by 2 bases and J by 5 bases, with 15 bases left in between. The CDR3 consists of 14 residues. The CDR3 bases are TGCAGCGTTGAAAGGCAGGGGCGGGGGGAGACCCAGTACTTC. Residues: CSVERQGRGETQYF.

The chain combines TRBV4-1 with TRBJ1-5; no clear D. The CDR3 is made up of 13 amino acids. V was pared by 0 bases and J by 6 bases, with 6 bases between. The germline V gene has CDR1 MGHRA and CDR2 YSYEKL. CDR3 sequence reads: CASSQDAAQPQHF. In nucleotides, the CDR3 is TGCGCCAGCAGCCAAGATGCGGCTCAGCCCCAGCATTTT.

The chain carries TRBV19 and TRBJ2-1, with D possibly being TRBD2 (6 bases). V lost 3 bases and J 7 bases, leaving 16 bases between the germline ends. Germline CDR1 is LNHDA and CDR2 is SQIVND (reference sequence). The CDR3 is 15 amino acids. CDR3 protein: CASSILSGQQNEQFF. The CDR3 nucleotides are TGTGCCAGTAGTATCCTTAGCGGACAACAGAATGAGCAGTTCTTC. Variable domain in full (rest from reference TRBV19 and TRBJ2-1): DGGITQSPKYLFRKEGQNVTLSCEQNLNHDAMYWYRQDPGQGLRLIYYSQIVNDFQKGDIAEGYSVSREKKESFPLTVTSAQKNPTAFYLCASSILSGQQNEQFFGPGTRLTVL.

The chain links TRBV3-1 (or the pseudogene TRBV3-2) to TRBJ2-7; 8 bases are shared with TRBD2. The length of the CDR3 is 14 residues. CDR1 is LGHDT, CDR2 YNNKEL, per germline (reference sequence). The trim removed 4 bases at V and 1 base at J, leaving 3 bases unmatched. CDR3 residues: CASSLASGSYEQYF. Here the CDR3 DNA reads TGTGCCAGCAGCCTGGCTAGCGGGTCCTACGAGCAGTACTTC.

V is TRBV5-4 and J is TRBJ1-4; possible D gene TRBD1, 5 bases. The germline CDR1 and CDR2 sequences are SGHNT and YYREEE (reference sequence). With 0 bases removed from V and 0 bases from J, the gap between germline ends came to 12 bases. This CDR3 contains 17 residues. The CDR3 spells CASSLGTPGSTNEKLFF. DNA for the CDR3: TGTGCCAGCAGCTTGGGGACCCCAGGGTCAACTAATGAAAAACTGTTTTTT.

This clone was observed a single time. J is TRBJ1-5 and V is TRBV19, with D perhaps matching TRBD1 (6 bases). The CDR3 consists of 16 residues. Germline V gene data show CDR1 as LNHDA and CDR2 as SQIVND (reference sequence). Trimming removed 4 bases at V and 11 bases at J, with 24 bases between. CDR3: CASSSPRGQGWGAQHF. The DNA for the CDR3 is TGTGCCAGTAGTAGCCCCAGGGGCCAGGGGTGGGGAGCCCAGCATTTT.

This rearrangement joins TRBV11-2 to TRBJ1-4, with D possibly matching TRBD1 (6 bases). The CDR3 runs to 15 residues. V gave up 5 bases and J gave up 0 bases, with 10 bases separating them. In germline, CDR1 is SGHAT, CDR2 FQNNGV. This CDR3 is CASSLGTTTNEKLFF. The CDR3 nucleotides are TGTGCCAGCAGCCTTGGGACAACAACTAATGAAAAACTGTTTTTT.

This clone came up once. The CDR3 nucleotides read TGTGCCAGCAGGGTGGGACTCTCTGGAAACACCATATATTTT. It codes for CASRVGLSGNTIYF. The J gene is TRBJ1-3, the V gene TRBV9; a possible D gene is TRBD1 (5 bases). This CDR3 has 14 amino acids. In germline, CDR1 is SGDLS, CDR2 YYNGEE. Trimming shortened V by 5 bases and J by 0 bases, and 9 bases separated the two germline ends.

The V gene is TRBV18, the J gene TRBJ2-2; D perhaps matches TRBD1 (5 bases). CDR3 size: 15 residues. Germline CDR1 KGHSH, CDR2 LQKENI. Trimming stripped 2 bases from V and 3 bases from J, with 10 bases between. The CDR3 bases are TGTGCCAGCTCACCAGGGGCGCAGGACACCGGGGAGCTGTTTTTT. Amino acids: CASSPGAQDTGELFF.

Notes on this clone: In the same sample, other DNA sequences code for this CDR3. The chain is built from TRBV6-5 and TRBJ2-1; the D is unclear. The length of the CDR3 is 12 residues. Germline V gene sequence: CDR1 MNHEY, CDR2 SVGAGI. Trimming pared 0 bases from V and 8 bases from J, leaving 5 bases between. The CDR3 DNA reads as TGTGCCAGCAGTTACTCTGGCCATGAGCAGTTCTTC. It yields the protein CASSYSGHEQFF.

As DNA, the CDR3 is TGTGCCAGCAGCGTTGGCCCGCTAGCGGGGGGGAAGCAGTACTTC. Amino acid sequence: CASSVGPLAGGKQYF. This chain connects TRBV9 to TRBJ2-7; 12 bases align to TRBD2. With V trimmed by 2 bases and J by 8 bases, 8 bases remained unmatched. The CDR3 spans 15 residues. Germline-derived CDR1 and CDR2 are SGDLS and YYNGEE.

This sequence joins TRBV20-1 and TRBJ1-2; the D is unclear. The CDR3 has 11 amino acids. Germline V gene lookup returns CDR1 DFQATT and CDR2 SNEGSKA (reference sequence). V was pared by 4 bases and J by 2 bases, with 5 bases between. The CDR3 region is CSAMSNYGYTF. CDR3 nucleotide sequence: TGCAGTGCTATGTCGAACTATGGCTACACCTTC.

The chain carries TRBV28 and TRBJ2-5; tentative D call: TRBD2 (7 bases). Germline values: CDR1 MDHEN, CDR2 SYDVKM. The CDR3 is 17 amino acids. Trimming removed 4 bases at V and 4 bases at J, with 22 bases between. The CDR3: CASSSRGARERRETQYF. The CDR3 region has the DNA TGTGCCAGCAGTTCCCGGGGGGCGCGGGAGCGTCGAGAGACCCAGTACTTC.

This clone appeared once. The same CDR3 can be traced to other DNA sequences in this sample. The chain is built from TRBV9 and TRBJ2-3, with TRBD1 as a possible D gene (5 bases). This CDR3 region has 13 residues. Trimming shortened V by 4 bases and J by 6 bases, and 12 bases separated the two germline ends. Germline assignment: CDR1 SGDLS and CDR2 YYNGEE. CDR3 coding DNA: TGTGCCAGCAGCCCAAGGGGTACCGATACGCAGTATTTT. Protein sequence: CASSPRGTDTQYF.

V and J are TRBV5-4 and TRBJ1-1, with D unclear. V shed 10 bases and J shed 1 base, with 11 bases lying between them. CDR3 size: 12 residues. CDR1 and CDR2 from the germline V gene are SGHNT and YYREEE (reference sequence). CDR3 region: CASREANTEAFF. The CDR3, as DNA: TGTGCCTCCCGCGAAGCGAACACTGAAGCTTTCTTT.

The V call is TRBV18, the J call TRBJ1-5; 8 nucleotides line up with TRBD1. Trimming cost V 1 base and J 4 bases; bases outside gene matches: 3. Germline assignment: CDR1 KGHSH and CDR2 LQKENI. The CDR3 is 15 amino acids. CDR3 residues: CASSPLGQENQPQHF. In nucleotides, the CDR3 is TGTGCCAGCTCACCACTGGGACAGGAGAATCAGCCCCAGCATTTT.

V gene TRBV5-5 combines with J gene TRBJ1-6; 7 bases are shared with TRBD1. Looked up from germline, CDR1 is SGHKS and CDR2 is YYEKEE (reference sequence). CDR3 length: 17 amino acids. The ends lost 4 bases at V and 0 bases at J; junction bases unmatched: 7. The CDR3 reads CASSMGTVSSYNSPLHF. The CDR3 coding sequence is TGTGCCAGCAGCATGGGGACAGTGAGCTCCTATAATTCACCCCTCCACTTT.

Worth noting for this clone: In the same sample, other DNA sequences code for this CDR3. This chain links TRBV6-1 with TRBJ1-6, with a possible D match to TRBD1 (5 bases). V was shortened by 3 bases and J by 10 bases, with 13 bases between the two germline ends. CDR3 size: 14 residues. Per the germline V gene, CDR1 is MNHNS and CDR2 is SASEGT. The CDR3 here is CASSDGAGESPLHF. The CDR3 DNA reads TGTGCCAGCAGTGATGGGGCCGGAGAGTCACCCCTCCACTTT.

The J gene is TRBJ1-5, the V gene TRBV28; 9 bases are shared with TRBD1. Per germline, CDR1 MDHEN and CDR2 SYDVKM. The CDR3 spans 16 residues. With 1 base clipped from V and 1 base from J, the junction kept 2 bases outside the gene matches. The CDR3 protein is CASSLSGQGSNQPQHF. The CDR3 coding sequence is TGTGCCAGCAGTTTATCCGGACAGGGGAGCAATCAGCCCCAGCATTTT.

The V call is TRBV28, the J call TRBJ2-7, with D maybe TRBD2 (6 bases). Germline CDR1 reads MDHEN; CDR2 reads SYDVKM. CDR3 length: 15 amino acids. Trimming removed 7 bases from V and 0 bases from J, with 16 bases in between. CDR3 nucleotides: TGTGCCAGCACCTTGGGGGGAGGCCACTCCTACGAGCAGTACTTC. It yields the protein CASTLGGGHSYEQYF. Drawing the rest from reference TRBV28 and TRBJ2-7, the complete variable domain is DVKVTQSSRYLVKRTGEKVFLECVQDMDHENMFWYRQDPGLGLRLIYFSYDVKMKEKGDIPEGYSVSREKKERFSLILESASTNQTSMYLCASTLGGGHSYEQYFGPGTRLTVT.